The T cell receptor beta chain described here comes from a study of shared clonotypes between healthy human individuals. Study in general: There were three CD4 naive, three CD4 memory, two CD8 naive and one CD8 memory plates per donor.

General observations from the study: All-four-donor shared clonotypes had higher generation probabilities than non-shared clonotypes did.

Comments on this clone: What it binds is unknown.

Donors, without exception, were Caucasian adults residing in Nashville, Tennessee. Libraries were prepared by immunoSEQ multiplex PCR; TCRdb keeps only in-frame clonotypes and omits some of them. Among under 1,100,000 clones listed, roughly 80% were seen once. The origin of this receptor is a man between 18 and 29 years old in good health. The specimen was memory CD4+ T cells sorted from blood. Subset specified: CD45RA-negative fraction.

The CDR3 protein is CASSNPQGANVLTF. CDR3 nucleotide sequence: TGTGCCAGTAGCAACCCACAGGGGGCCAACGTCCTGACTTTC. The chain carries TRBV19 and TRBJ2-6, with D uncertain. The V and J ends lost 6 bases and 4 bases respectively, with 10 bases between them. CDR3 length: 14 amino acids. Per germline, CDR1 LNHDA and CDR2 SQIVND (reference sequence).